The T cell receptor beta chain under discussion was sequenced for a study of cytomegalovirus exposure and HLA in healthy donors. General study findings and limits: Upon later analysis, HLA-associated TCR beta chains proved more clonally expanded than other, equally common chains. Earlier results showed most TCR beta V segments being productive about 87% or about 30% of the time.

The PCR used 60 Vbeta and 13 Jbeta primers. The assay was immunoSEQ multiplex PCR, and TCRdb's table has in-frame clones only and misses some. The table lists some 170,000 clones, roughly 80% of them singletons. About this clone itself: Its target is unknown.

From germline, CDR1 is GTSNPN and CDR2 SVGIG (reference sequence). J was trimmed by 9 bases and V by 4 bases; bases with no gene match: 14. This CDR3 has 15 amino acids. J is TRBJ2-1 and V is TRBV30; 8 bases match TRBD2. This receptor was identified in a girl aged 2 to 9 in good health and CMV-seropositive. Source material: PBMCs. The CDR3 nucleotides read TGTGCCTGGAACCTCCCGGGACTAGGGTCAGGTGAGCAGTTCTTC. Residues: CAWNLPGLGSGEQFF.